The 12 T cell receptor beta chains in this list originate from one sample, sequenced in a study of CD8+ T cells in alopecia areata. Sequencing templates came from extracted RNA that was reverse transcribed into cDNA. Assay: immunoSEQ multiplex PCR; the TCRdb copy retains only in-frame clones and omits some. The table has 150,000 to 250,000 clones, roughly three fifths seen once. The treatment denotes: oral pan-JAK inhibitor, 5-10 mg twice daily. The material sequenced was CD4+ T cells sorted from blood, taken at week 4, from a patient treated with tofacitinib. Source of these receptors: a human donor with alopecia areata.

J is TRBJ1-2 and V is TRBV7-9; tentatively, D is TRBD1 (5 bases). V was trimmed by 2 bases and J by 0 bases, leaving 7 bases between them. The CDR3 is 14 amino acids. Germline assignment: CDR1 SEHNR and CDR2 FQNEAQ (reference sequence). The CDR3 spells CASSLQGTNYGYTF. For the CDR3, the DNA is TGTGCCAGCAGCTTACAGGGAACTAACTATGGCTACACCTTC.

This chain connects TRBV29-1 to TRBJ2-7; no definite D call. CDR3 length equals 11 residues. Germline-derived CDR1 and CDR2 are SQVTM and ANQGSEA. Trimming stripped 4 bases from V and 7 bases from J, with 11 bases between. The chain's CDR3 is CSVGVAREQYF. The CDR3 coding sequence is TGCAGCGTTGGGGTTGCGCGGGAGCAGTACTTC.

This chain uses TRBV11-2 with TRBJ1-2; perhaps TRBD1 as D (6 bases). The length of the CDR3 is 15 residues. Germline V CDR1 and CDR2: SGHAT, FQNNGV. Trimming shortened V by 2 bases and J by 1 base, and 11 bases separated the two germline ends. DNA of the CDR3: TGTGCCAGCAGCTTATCAGGAGGGGGTAACTATGGCTACACCTTC. As protein: CASSLSGGGNYGYTF.

V is TRBV5-1 and J is TRBJ2-5; TRBD2 might be the D (5 bases). This CDR3 comprises 14 residues. V was cut by 0 bases and J by 1 base, with 7 bases left in between. Germline V lookup: CDR1 SGHRS, CDR2 YFSETQ. DNA for the CDR3: TGCGCCAGCAGCTTGGGAGGGATCCAAGAGACCCAGTACTTC. Translating it yields CASSLGGIQETQYF.

This clone was recorded once. V usage is TRBV29-1 and J usage is TRBJ1-2; D might be TRBD1 (5 bases). There are 13 residues in the CDR3. Trimming cost V 4 bases and J 5 bases, with 14 bases left between them. CDR1 is SQVTM, CDR2 ANQGSEA, per germline. The CDR3, as DNA: TGCAGCGTTGTAAGGGACGGAGGATATGGCTACACCTTC. This codes for CSVVRDGGYGYTF.

This clone has only a few counts. The V gene is TRBV29-1, the J gene TRBJ2-1, with 9 nucleotides matching TRBD1. Looked up from germline, CDR1 is SQVTM and CDR2 is ANQGSEA. The CDR3 totals 14 residues. V was clipped by 6 bases and J by 4 bases; unmatched bases: 7. The CDR3, as DNA: TGCAGCGTGCTGCTGGGACAGGGATACAATGAGCAGTTCTTC. This sequence encodes CSVLLGQGYNEQFF.

This clone has just one count. V and J are TRBV30 and TRBJ2-2, with 12 bases aligning to TRBD2. V was clipped by 3 bases and J by 4 bases; unmatched bases: 6. This CDR3 is built from 16 residues. From germline, CDR1 is GTSNPN and CDR2 SVGIG (reference sequence). The CDR3 bases are TGTGCCTGGAGCGGACTAGCGGGGTCGGGCACCGGGGAGCTGTTTTTT. This encodes CAWSGLAGSGTGELFF.

There are a few counts of this clone. This chain joins TRBV5-8 and TRBJ2-1, with D hard to call. The germline CDR1 and CDR2 sequences are SGHTS and YDEGEE. The CDR3 is 14 residues long. The V gene lost 5 bases and the J gene lost 9 bases, with 18 bases spanning the gap. CDR3 DNA sequence: TGTGCCAGCAGGACCCGGACCTCCCATTTTGAGCAGTTCTTC. This codes for CASRTRTSHFEQFF. The full variable domain, completed using reference TRBV5-8 and TRBJ2-1, is EAGVTQSPTHLIKTRGQQATLRCSPISGHTSVYWYQQALGLGLQFLLWYDEGEERNRGNFPPRFSGRQFPNYSSELNVNALELEDSALYLCASRTRTSHFEQFFGPGTRLTVL.

This clone appeared a few times. At one boundary the junction diverges from the germline segment, which might be a read error. The J gene is TRBJ2-7, the V gene TRBV29-1; 7 nucleotides align to TRBD1. Germline lookup yields CDR1 SQVTM and CDR2 ANQGSEA. CDR3 size: 9 residues. The CDR3: CSVELQGFF. The CDR3 DNA reads TGCAGCGTTGAACTACAGGGGTTCTTC.

This clone occurred a few times. The J gene is TRBJ2-5, the V gene TRBV7-2; 9 bases are shared with TRBD1. The CDR3 covers 14 residues. Germline V gene sequence: CDR1 SGHTA, CDR2 FQGNSA. The trim removed 5 bases at V and 5 bases at J, leaving 6 bases unmatched. The CDR3: CASSPGQGGETQYF. The CDR3 DNA reads as TGTGCCAGCAGCCCGGGACAGGGTGGGGAGACCCAGTACTTC.

This sequence joins TRBV4-2 and TRBJ2-5; TRBD2 matches at 12 bases. The germline V gene encodes CDR1 LGHNA and CDR2 YNFKEQ. With V trimmed by 0 bases and J by 5 bases, 7 bases remained unmatched. The CDR3 sequence is 17 residues long. The CDR3 loop reads CASSQDPSGGARETQYF. CDR3 coding DNA: TGTGCCAGCAGCCAAGATCCTAGCGGGGGGGCCCGGGAGACCCAGTACTTC.

The V call is TRBV29-1, the J call TRBJ2-7, with D hard to call. V was clipped by 4 bases and J by 4 bases, with 11 bases between them. Germline CDR1 SQVTM, CDR2 ANQGSEA. The CDR3 contains 12 residues. CDR3 DNA sequence: TGCAGCGTTGCAGAGGTCGTGTACGAGCAGTACTTC. Residues: CSVAEVVYEQYF.